A selection of T cell receptor beta chains follows, all from one sample in a study of blood T cell repertoires in COVID-19. Repertoires were generated with immunoSEQ multiplex PCR, while TCRdb's copy carries only in-frame clones and drops some. The repertoire holds 250,000 or so clones, with about four fifths as singletons. Sequencing was done on a sample of peripheral blood. The receptors here all came from a man older than 75 with acute or convalescent COVID-19. The CDR3 runs from the conserved cysteine through the conserved F or W. A D gene is named only where the DNA matches it firmly. The size of a clone is reported for some rows only, either as once, few or many, or as a class for expanded clones.

clone_size | j_call | d_call | v_call | cdr3_aa | cdr3_nt
few | TRBJ1-1 | NA | TRBV6-1 | CASSAPVTGMISEAFF | TGTGCCAGCAGTGCACCGGTGACGGGGATGATTTCTGAAGCTTTCTTT
NA | TRBJ1-4 | TRBD1 | TRBV4-2 | CASSQEISGGREKLFF | TGTGCCAGCAGCCAAGAAATCTCAGGGGGAAGGGAAAAACTGTTTTTT
NA | TRBJ2-6 | TRBD1 | TRBV10-3 | CATGGRTGGFGANVLTF | TGTGCCACCGGTGGCAGGACAGGGGGCTTTGGGGCCAACGTCCTGACTTTC
NA | TRBJ2-7 | NA | TRBV5-1 | CASSPRGTYEQYF | TGCGCCAGCAGCCCTAGGGGAACTTACGAGCAGTACTTC
NA | TRBJ2-1 | TRBD1 | TRBV4-1 | CASSHLGQKEYNEQFF | TGCGCCAGCAGCCACCTGGGACAGAAGGAATACAATGAGCAGTTCTTC
NA | TRBJ2-3 | TRBD2 | TRBV2 | CASSSGGGGGTDTQYF | TGTGCCAGCAGTTCTGGCGGGGGGGGTGGCACAGATACGCAGTATTTT
NA | TRBJ1-2 | NA | TRBV5-6 | CASSPGHDRDYGYTF | TGTGCCAGCAGCCCGGGACACGATCGGGACTATGGCTACACCTTC
once | TRBJ1-5 | TRBD1 | TRBV24-1 | CAVQGVSNQPQHF | TGTGCCGTACAGGGGGTTAGCAATCAGCCCCAGCATTTT
NA | TRBJ1-2 | NA | TRBV6-5 | CASSYSIQGGYGYTF | TGTGCCAGCAGTTACTCCATACAGGGCGGCTATGGCTACACCTTC
NA | TRBJ2-7 | NA | TRBV20-1 | CSASLRQSYEQYF | TGCAGTGCTAGTCTGAGACAGTCCTACGAGCAGTACTTC
once | TRBJ1-1 | NA | TRBV28 | CASTREQVAAFF | TGTGCCAGCACCCGGGAGCAGGTAGCGGCTTTCTTT
NA | TRBJ2-5 | TRBD1 | TRBV13 | CASSLVGDRGRETQYF | TGTGCCAGCAGCTTAGTAGGGGACAGGGGGAGAGAGACCCAGTACTTC
NA | TRBJ2-2 | TRBD1 | TRBV15 | CATSNRGDTGELFF | TGTGCCACCAGCAACAGGGGAGACACCGGGGAGCTGTTTTTT
NA | TRBJ2-3 | NA | TRBV18 | CASSPRKSSGFLADTQYF | TGTGCCAGCTCACCACGAAAATCCTCGGGGTTTCTGGCCGATACGCAGTATTTT
NA | TRBJ2-2 | NA | TRBV12-2 | CASRLAGTRYTGELFF | TGTGCAAGTCGCTTAGCCGGGACTAGGTACACCGGGGAGCTGTTTTTT
NA | TRBJ1-5 | NA | TRBV28 | CASSFSGGGGNQPQHF | TGTGCCAGCAGTTTTTCGGGGGGGGGCGGCAATCAGCCCCAGCATTTT
NA | TRBJ1-3 | NA | TRBV7-6 | CASSLSGQPGNTIYF | TGTGCCAGCAGCTTAAGTGGGCAGCCTGGAAACACCATATATTTT
NA | TRBJ2-2 | TRBD2 | TRBV9 | CASSPGTSGVTGELFF | TGTGCCAGCAGCCCTGGGACTAGCGGCGTCACCGGGGAGCTGTTTTTT
NA | TRBJ1-2 | TRBD1 | TRBV7-2 | CASSTGGGYGYTF | TGTGCCAGCAGTACAGGGGGAGGGTATGGCTACACCTTC
NA | TRBJ2-6 | NA | TRBV28 | CGVGAAPSGANVLTF | TGTGGTGTTGGGGCAGCGCCCTCTGGGGCCAACGTCCTGACTTTC
NA | TRBJ1-3 | NA | TRBV6-5 | CASRGVNSGNTIYF | TGTGCCAGCCGGGGGGTTAACTCTGGAAACACCATATATTTT
NA | TRBJ2-7 | TRBD1 | TRBV7-9 | CASSLVGQGQYF | TGTGCCAGCAGCTTAGTAGGACAGGGGCAGTACTTC